What follows are 25 T cell receptor beta chains derived from one specimen sequenced in a study of T cells in Graves' hyperthyroidism and ophthalmopathy. Amplification targeted TCR beta CDR3 regions from RNA transcripts. The TCR CDR3 first-round RT-PCR relied on the HTBI primer set. TCRdb passed the multiplex PCR reads through MiXCR, listing each CDR3 protein once. The sample has more than 650,000 distinct CDR3 sequences, less than 15% seen once. The sequenced sample consisted of blood. These receptors all come from a woman aged 18-35 years with Graves' hyperthyroidism.

The table lists this clonotype with many counts. The rearrangement joins TRBV7-3 to TRBJ2-1; 7 bases are a match to TRBD1. In germline, CDR1 is SGHTA, CDR2 FQGTGA. CDR3 size: 15 residues. With V trimmed by 1 base and J by 6 bases, 6 bases remained unmatched. This CDR3 reads CASSLIKGGINEQFF. DNA for the CDR3: TGTGCCAGCAGCTTAATAAAAGGGGGCATCAATGAGCAGTTCTTC.

This clonotype was picked up a small number of times. The chain recombines TRBV20-1 with TRBJ2-1; D is unresolved. The germline gives CDR1 DFQATT, CDR2 SNEGSKA (reference sequence). The CDR3 is 12 amino acids. V dropped 1 base and J dropped 5 bases, with 6 bases sitting between them. DNA for the CDR3: TGCAGTGCTAGAGCTACGCACAATGAGCAGTTCTTC. This translates into CSARATHNEQFF.

The chain links TRBV4-1 to TRBJ2-1; 12 bases are shared with TRBD2. Germline values: CDR1 MGHRA, CDR2 YSYEKL. V lost 3 bases, J lost 7 bases, and 7 bases stayed unmatched. This CDR3 has 16 residues. The CDR3 DNA is TGCGCCAGCAGCCAGGCGACTAGCGGGAGCAAAAATGAGCAGTTCTTC. Translation gives CASSQATSGSKNEQFF.

This clonotype came up many times. The J gene is TRBJ1-1, the V gene TRBV5-1; a weak D match, TRBD1 (5 bases). Trimming shortened V by 6 bases and J by 5 bases, and 8 bases separated the two germline ends. CDR1 is SGHRS and CDR2 is YFSETQ in the germline V gene. This CDR3 is 11 amino acids long. The CDR3 is CASMGVTEAFF. CDR3 in DNA: TGCGCCAGCATGGGGGTGACTGAAGCTTTCTTT.

This chain joins TRBV6-2 or TRBV6-3 and TRBJ2-7, with 9 bases identical to TRBD1. CDR1 is MNHEY and CDR2 is SVGEGT in the germline V gene. The CDR3 contains 15 residues. The V segment lost 2 bases and the J segment 3 bases; nucleotides outside the gene matches: 5. This chain's CDR3 is CASSYDGTGHYEQYF. The DNA of the CDR3 is TGTGCCAGCAGTTACGACGGGACAGGGCACTACGAGCAGTACTTC.

This clonotype has more than one count but fewer than ten. The chain uses TRBV9 and TRBJ2-3; TRBD2 agrees at 8 bases. Germline V CDR1 and CDR2: SGDLS, YYNGEE. The CDR3 spans 17 residues. J lost 1 base, V lost 0 bases, and 7 bases had no gene match. CDR3 loop: CASSVETPGGGTDTQYF. The CDR3 region has the DNA TGTGCCAGCAGCGTAGAAACCCCCGGGGGGGGCACAGATACGCAGTATTTT.

About this clonotype: A read error may be the cause here, since a much bigger clone is one base away. Here the CDR3 DNA reads TGTGCCAGCAGGAGAGCCGGGACGCTTTACGGGCAGTACTTC. This encodes CASRRAGTLYGQYF. V and J are TRBV6-2 or TRBV6-3 and TRBJ2-7; D tentatively fits TRBD1 or TRBD2 (5 bases each). CDR1 and CDR2 (germline): MNHEY, SVGEGT. The length of the CDR3 is 14 residues.

There are a few counts of this clonotype. The chain combines TRBV6-1 with TRBJ2-1; no clear D. CDR1 and CDR2 from the germline V gene are MNHNS and SASEGT. The length of the CDR3 is 16 residues. The V gene lost 2 bases and the J gene lost 3 bases, with 14 bases spanning the gap. CDR3 sequence (DNA): TGTGCCAGCAGTGAACTAGGCGGCTCCATCTACAATGAGCAGTTCTTC. Encoded protein: CASSELGGSIYNEQFF.

This clonotype was detected a few times. The chain couples TRBV24-1 to TRBJ2-3; D could derive from TRBD1 or TRBD2 (5 bases each). The CDR3 length is 12 residues. The germline gives CDR1 KGHDR, CDR2 SFDVKD. V gave up 5 bases and J gave up 6 bases, with 8 bases separating them. The CDR3 is CATSGGSDTQYF. The CDR3 nucleotides read TGTGCCACCAGTGGGGGGTCGGATACGCAGTATTTT.

In nucleotides, the CDR3 is TGTGCCAGCAGCGCAGACGACAGCTCCTACAATGAGCAGTTCTTC. This gives the protein CASSADDSSYNEQFF. The chain is built from TRBV9 and TRBJ2-1; maybe TRBD1 (5 bases). The CDR3 covers 15 residues. V lost 3 bases, J lost 0 bases, and 10 bases lay in between. Germline V gives CDR1 SGDLS, CDR2 YYNGEE.

The gene calls are TRBV6-1 and TRBJ1-4, with TRBD1 matching over 9 bases. The J segment lost 6 bases and the V segment lost 8 bases, leaving 4 bases of the junction unmatched. CDR1 and CDR2 (germline): MNHNS, SASEGT. CDR3 length: 13 amino acids. The CDR3 sequence is CASDRGMDEKLFF. The CDR3 region has the DNA TGTGCCAGCGACAGGGGGATGGATGAAAAACTGTTTTTT.

V gene TRBV10-3 combines with J gene TRBJ2-7; 16 nucleotides align to TRBD2. The V gene end was trimmed by 6 bases and the J gene end by 7 bases; junction bases not matched to a gene: 21. Germline V gene lookup returns CDR1 ENHRY and CDR2 SYGVKD. The CDR3 is 20 residues long. CDR3 sequence: CAISAHPGLAGGPVGGEQYF. The CDR3 bases are TGTGCCATCAGCGCCCATCCGGGACTAGCGGGAGGGCCTGTGGGGGGGGAGCAGTACTTC.

The chain employs TRBV4-2 and TRBJ1-2, with D possibly being TRBD1 (5 bases). The CDR3 is 15 residues long. Germline CDR1 and CDR2: LGHNA and YNFKEQ. V dropped 1 base and J dropped 4 bases, with 13 bases sitting between them. The CDR3 DNA reads as TGTGCCAGCAGCCAAGGGTCAGGGTCTGGCTATGGCTACACCTTC. Amino acid sequence: CASSQGSGSGYGYTF.

This rearrangement joins TRBV29-1 to TRBJ1-4; D is undetermined. Deletions cut 1 base from V and 6 bases from J, with 12 bases between. CDR1 and CDR2 from the germline V gene are SQVTM and ANQGSEA. The CDR3 runs to 14 residues. Here the CDR3 DNA reads TGCAGCGTTGAAGTCCACAGAAGGGATGAAAAACTGTTTTTT. Its protein product is CSVEVHRRDEKLFF.

This clonotype was recorded at least ten times. The gene calls are TRBV6-1 and TRBJ2-5, with 9 bases that match TRBD2. Unmatched junction bases numbered 10, after V lost 6 bases and J lost 2 bases. Germline values: CDR1 MNHNS, CDR2 SASEGT. The length of the CDR3 is 16 residues. CDR3 sequence: CASRPVAGAVQETQYF. CDR3 DNA: TGTGCCAGCAGGCCAGTAGCGGGAGCCGTACAAGAGACCCAGTACTTC.

The genes are TRBV7-9 and TRBJ1-1; no clear D. Trimming stripped 5 bases from V and 8 bases from J, with 12 bases between. The CDR3 covers 12 residues. Germline V gene sequence: CDR1 SEHNR, CDR2 FQNEAQ (reference sequence). As DNA, the CDR3 is TGTGCCAGCAGCCGAAGCATGCGAGAAGCTTTCTTT. It codes for CASSRSMREAFF.

The chain recombines TRBV24-1 with TRBJ2-2, with D possibly being TRBD1 or TRBD2 (5 bases each). The ends were cut back, 6 bases at V and 4 bases at J, with 14 bases in the middle. Germline CDR1 is KGHDR and CDR2 is SFDVKD. The CDR3 is 15 residues long. The CDR3 spells CATSPWGGFTGELFF. CDR3 DNA sequence: TGTGCCACCAGTCCCTGGGGCGGGTTCACCGGGGAGCTGTTTTTT.

This clonotype came up a few times. This chain uses TRBV6-1 with TRBJ2-3; D remains unclear. Germline V gene data show CDR1 as MNHNS and CDR2 as SASEGT. V lost 4 bases to trimming and J lost 6 bases, with 8 bases between them. CDR3 length: 12 residues. CDR3 in DNA: TGTGCCAGCAGTGCCATTGTGGATACGCAGTATTTT. It encodes CASSAIVDTQYF.

This clonotype was counted between two and nine times. The V gene is TRBV14, the J gene TRBJ2-7, with TRBD2 matching 7 bases. V was pared by 5 bases and J by 2 bases, with 3 bases of the junction left unmatched. Germline CDR1 reads SGHDN; CDR2 reads FVKESK. CDR3 length: 13 residues. Here the CDR3 reads CASSASGTYEQYF. The CDR3 nucleotides are TGTGCCAGCAGCGCAAGCGGGACCTACGAGCAGTACTTC.

This clonotype was seen a handful of times. J is TRBJ2-7 and V is TRBV27; D possibly matches TRBD1 or TRBD2 (5 bases each). There are 13 residues in the CDR3. V was trimmed by 8 bases and J by 3 bases, leaving 14 bases between them. Germline lookup yields CDR1 MNHEY and CDR2 SMNVEV (reference sequence). CDR3 in amino acids: CASRGDIVYEQYF. The CDR3 region has the DNA TGTGCCAGCCGAGGGGATATCGTCTACGAGCAGTACTTC.

This clonotype was seen repeatedly, ten times or more. V and J are TRBV13 and TRBJ1-4; D might be TRBD1 (5 bases). CDR3 length: 17 amino acids. CDR1 PRHDT and CDR2 FYEKMQ come from the germline V gene (reference sequence). V lost 3 bases, J lost 0 bases, and 14 bases lay in between. CDR3 region: CASSFGGRVATNEKLFF. The CDR3 DNA reads TGTGCCAGCAGCTTTGGGGGGAGGGTCGCAACTAATGAAAAACTGTTTTTT.

This clonotype was recorded at least ten times. V usage is TRBV18 and J usage is TRBJ2-5; D is unclear. Germline-derived CDR1 and CDR2 are KGHSH and LQKENI. The CDR3 contains 13 residues. Trimming took 3 bases from V and 2 from J, leaving 7 bases between them. DNA for the CDR3: TGTGCCAGCTCACCCATCTCACAAGAGACCCAGTACTTC. This encodes CASSPISQETQYF.

This clonotype showed up just a few times. The rearrangement uses TRBV20-1 and TRBJ1-4; D is perhaps TRBD1 (6 bases). Between the trimmed V and J ends, which lost 5 bases and 7 bases, there was a span of 14 bases. Germline CDR1 is DFQATT and CDR2 is SNEGSKA (reference sequence). The CDR3 length is 13 residues. CDR3 protein: CSAGGLGGEKLFF. Here the CDR3 DNA reads TGCAGTGCTGGGGGCTTGGGCGGTGAAAAACTGTTTTTT.

This clonotype was found many times. Here the CDR3 reads CASSLAVGSTYEQYF. CDR3 coding DNA: TGTGCCAGCAGCTTAGCGGTGGGGTCTACCTACGAGCAGTACTTC. The rearrangement uses TRBV7-2 and TRBJ2-7; D call uncertain. The CDR3 is 15 amino acids. V lost 0 bases and J 2 bases, leaving 11 bases between the germline ends. Germline V gene lookup returns CDR1 SGHTA and CDR2 FQGNSA.

This clonotype came up a few times. The chain recombines TRBV6-1 with TRBJ1-2; 7 bases map to TRBD1. Trimming removed 8 bases from V and 1 base from J; junction bases left unmatched: 7. There are 14 residues in the CDR3. Germline lookup yields CDR1 MNHNS and CDR2 SASEGT. The CDR3 spells CASAPGGSNYGYTF. The CDR3 nucleotides are TGTGCCAGCGCCCCAGGGGGAAGTAACTATGGCTACACCTTC.